This TCR beta chain was sequenced for a study of graft-versus-host responses after intestinal transplantation. Study background: Anti-thymocyte globulin served as induction for all recipients, who then took tacrolimus and steroids for about three years. Overall study findings and caveats: Graft-donor T cell macrochimerism coincided with high graft-versus-host to host-versus-graft clonal ratios in allografts.

The V gene lost 4 bases and the J gene lost 6 bases, with 3 bases spanning the gap. The germline CDR1 and CDR2 sequences are DFQATT and SNEGSKA (reference sequence). This CDR3 has 9 residues. The method was immunoSEQ multiplex PCR; TCRdb's version includes in-frame clones alone and lacks a portion of them. The sample yields roughly 120,000 clones, roughly 93% seen once. A remark on this clone: Its antigen remains unknown.

V usage is TRBV20-1 and J usage is TRBJ1-2; D remains unclear. Sequenced material: unstimulated CD4+ T cells sorted from spleen or lymph node cells, taken before intestinal transplant. The sequence derives from a human donor who received an intestinal transplant. CDR3 protein: CSANHGYTF. The CDR3 DNA follows: TGCAGTGCTAATCATGGCTACACCTTC.